Here is one T cell receptor (beta chain) with its context. The table came from immunoSEQ multiplex PCR; TCRdb's copy has only in-frame clones and leaves some out. The sample comprises under 100,000 clones, about 95% of which are singletons, and 1.1% rests with the top ten. This record belongs to a study of T cell changes during pregnancy in multiple sclerosis. The CDR3 contains 14 residues. Trimming shortened V by 2 bases and J by 5 bases, and 15 bases separated the two germline ends. Germline CDR1 reads GTSNPN; CDR2 reads SVGIG (reference sequence). This sample comprised peripheral blood, obtained in the second trimester of pregnancy. The source of this sequence is a female donor with multiple sclerosis, enrolled in a pregnancy study. This sequence joins TRBV30 and TRBJ1-1; D perhaps matches TRBD1 (5 bases). The CDR3 bases are TGTGCCTGGAGTTTGACAGTGGGAGGGACTGAAGCTTTCTTT. Translated, it gives CAWSLTVGGTEAFF.